Following are 6 T cell receptor beta chains from one sample sequenced in a study of T cell responses to AZD1222 COVID-19 vaccine. Sequencing was performed with immunoSEQ multiplex PCR; in TCRdb, only in-frame clones are kept and a portion is missing. The profile shows 80,000 or so clones, about 85% of them singletons. The sequences come from peripheral blood, collected on day 0 of AZD1222 vaccination. All receptors derive from an adult in good health.

The genes are TRBV6-5 and TRBJ2-5; perhaps TRBD1 as D (6 bases). The CDR3 is made up of 15 amino acids. Germline CDR1 is MNHEY and CDR2 is SVGAGI. V lost 4 bases and J 1 base, leaving 13 bases between the germline ends. In DNA form, the CDR3 reads TGTGCCAGCAGTTTGGACAGTCCCCTCCAAGAGACCCAGTACTTC. Protein product: CASSLDSPLQETQYF.

The chain uses TRBV7-2 and TRBJ2-7; D is unresolved. With 1 base removed from V and 6 bases from J, the gap between germline ends came to 13 bases. This CDR3 is 14 amino acids long. Germline loops: CDR1 SGHTA, CDR2 FQGNSA. The CDR3 region has the DNA TGTGCCAGCAGCTTAGAGTGGGGTCAGGTCGAGCAGTACTTC. Translated, it gives CASSLEWGQVEQYF.

The sample holds one count of this clone. The rearrangement links TRBV7-9 to TRBJ2-1; possibly TRBD2 for D (6 bases). From germline, CDR1 is SEHNR and CDR2 FQNEAQ (reference sequence). This CDR3 has 13 residues. The ends were cut back, 1 base at V and 9 bases at J, with 10 bases in the middle. CDR3 coding DNA: TGTGCCAGCAGCTTAGGTACTAGCAGTGAGCAGTTCTTC. Its translation is CASSLGTSSEQFF.

This chain links TRBV19 with TRBJ2-2; D is perhaps TRBD1 or TRBD2 (5 bases each). CDR3 size: 14 residues. Germline V CDR1 and CDR2: LNHDA, SQIVND (reference sequence). The V end was cut by 7 bases, the J end by 4 bases, with 13 bases between. CDR3 residues: CASMRDPATGELFF. The CDR3 bases are TGTGCCAGTATGAGGGACCCGGCCACCGGGGAGCTGTTTTTT.

V is TRBV2 and J is TRBJ1-1; D remains ambiguous. This CDR3 region has 14 residues. Trimming cost V 6 bases and J 0 bases, with 11 bases left between them. Germline loops: CDR1 SNHLY, CDR2 FYNNEI. The CDR3 protein is CASRLRRLNTEAFF. The CDR3 DNA reads TGTGCCAGCAGACTAAGACGGTTGAACACTGAAGCTTTCTTT. Full variable domain (outside the CDR3, taken from reference TRBV2 and TRBJ1-1): EPEVTQTPSHQVTQMGQEVILRCVPISNHLYFYWYRQILGQKVEFLVSFYNNEISEKSEIFDDQFSVERPDGSNFTLKIRSTKLEDSAMYFCASRLRRLNTEAFFGQGTRLTVV.

This clone was seen once. This rearrangement joins TRBV9 to TRBJ1-1, with a possible D match to TRBD1 (5 bases). Germline-derived CDR1 and CDR2 are SGDLS and YYNGEE. This CDR3 contains 13 residues. Trimming pared 4 bases from V and 3 bases from J, leaving 10 bases between. The CDR3 DNA reads as TGTGCCAGCAGCCGTCTAGGGGACACTGAAGCTTTCTTT. Its translation is CASSRLGDTEAFF. The full variable domain, its missing parts supplied by reference TRBV9 and TRBJ1-1, is DSGVTQTPKHLITATGQRVTLRCSPRSGDLSVYWYQQSLDQGLQFLIQYYNGEERAKGNILERFSAQQFPDLHSELNLSSLELGDSALYFCASSRLGDTEAFFGQGTRLTVV.